This T cell receptor beta chain was sequenced during a study of technical replicates of blood from a handful of donors. The table came from immunoSEQ multiplex PCR; TCRdb's copy has only in-frame clones and leaves some out. The sample comprises 80,000 to 95,000 clones, 94% of which are singletons, and 0.2% to 0.25% rests with the top ten. This CDR3 has 14 amino acids. Germline V CDR1 and CDR2: SSHAT, FNYEAQ (reference sequence). Note on this clone: An end of the junction differs from the germline gene, which may be a read error.

The receptor was derived from a human donor in good health. V usage is TRBV7-7 and J usage is TRBJ2-5, with D possibly matching TRBD2 (7 bases). The sample taken for sequencing was T cells isolated from PBMCs. CDR3 loop: CASSLAGRGETQYF. The CDR3 coding sequence is TGTGCTAGCAGCTTAGCGGGCAGGGGAGAGACCCAGTACTTC.